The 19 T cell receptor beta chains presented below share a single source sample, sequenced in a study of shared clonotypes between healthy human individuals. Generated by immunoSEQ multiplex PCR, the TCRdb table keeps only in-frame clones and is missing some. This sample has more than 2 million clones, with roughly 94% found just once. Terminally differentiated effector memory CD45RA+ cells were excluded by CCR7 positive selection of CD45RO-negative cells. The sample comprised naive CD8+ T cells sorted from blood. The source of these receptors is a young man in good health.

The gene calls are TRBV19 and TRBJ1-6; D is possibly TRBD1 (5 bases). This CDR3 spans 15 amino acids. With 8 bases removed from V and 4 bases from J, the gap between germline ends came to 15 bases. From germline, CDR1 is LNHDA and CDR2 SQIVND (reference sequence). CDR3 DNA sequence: TGTGCCAGTGGTGACAGTTGGTCGTATAATTCACCCCTCCACTTT. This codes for CASGDSWSYNSPLHF.

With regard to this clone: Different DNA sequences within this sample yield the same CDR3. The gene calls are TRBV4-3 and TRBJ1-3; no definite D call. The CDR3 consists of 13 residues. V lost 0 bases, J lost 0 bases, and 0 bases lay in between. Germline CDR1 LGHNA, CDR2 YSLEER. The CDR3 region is CASSQDSGNTIYF. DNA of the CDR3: TGCGCCAGCAGCCAAGACTCTGGAAACACCATATATTTT.

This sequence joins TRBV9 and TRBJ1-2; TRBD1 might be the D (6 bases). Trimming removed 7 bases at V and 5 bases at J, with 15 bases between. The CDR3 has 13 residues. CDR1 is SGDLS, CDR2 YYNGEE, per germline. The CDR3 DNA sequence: TGTGCCAGCGGAATAGGACAGTTTTATGGCTACACCTTC. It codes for CASGIGQFYGYTF. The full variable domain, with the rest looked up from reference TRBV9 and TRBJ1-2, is DSGVTQTPKHLITATGQRVTLRCSPRSGDLSVYWYQQSLDQGLQFLIQYYNGEERAKGNILERFSAQQFPDLHSELNLSSLELGDSALYFCASGIGQFYGYTFGSGTRLTVV.

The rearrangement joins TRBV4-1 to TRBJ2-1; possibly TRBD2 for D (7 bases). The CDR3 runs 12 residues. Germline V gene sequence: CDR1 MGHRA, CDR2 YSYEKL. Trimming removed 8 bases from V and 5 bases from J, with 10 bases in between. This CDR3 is CASGGANNEQFF. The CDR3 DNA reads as TGCGCCAGCGGGGGGGCTAACAATGAGCAGTTCTTC.

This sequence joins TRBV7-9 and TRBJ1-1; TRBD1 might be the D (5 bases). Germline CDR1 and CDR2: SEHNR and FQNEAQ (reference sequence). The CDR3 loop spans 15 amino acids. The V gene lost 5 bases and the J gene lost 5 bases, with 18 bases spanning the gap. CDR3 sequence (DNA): TGTGCCAGCAGCGAAGAAGCGGGGCCGACTACTGAAGCTTTCTTT. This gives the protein CASSEEAGPTTEAFF.

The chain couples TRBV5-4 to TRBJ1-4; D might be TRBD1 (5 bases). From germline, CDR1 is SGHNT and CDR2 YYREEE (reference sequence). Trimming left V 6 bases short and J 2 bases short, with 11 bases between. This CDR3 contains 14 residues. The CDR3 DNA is TGTGCCAGCACCGAGACAGTTACTAATGAAAAACTGTTTTTT. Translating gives CASTETVTNEKLFF. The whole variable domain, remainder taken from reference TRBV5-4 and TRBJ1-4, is ETGVTQSPTHLIKTRGQQVTLRCSSQSGHNTVSWYQQALGQGPQFIFQYYREEENGRGNFPPRFSGLQFPNYSSELNVNALELDDSALYLCASTETVTNEKLFFGSGTQLSVL.

The chain's CDR3 is CASSLAVGGLKTQYF. CDR3 DNA sequence: TGTGCCAGCAGCTTAGCCGTGGGGGGCCTTAAGACCCAGTACTTC. The V and J genes are TRBV7-9 and TRBJ2-5; the D gene could be TRBD1 or TRBD2 (6 bases each). The germline V gene has CDR1 SEHNR and CDR2 FQNEAQ (reference sequence). Trimming took off 0 bases at V and 6 bases at J, with 14 bases between the two ends. This CDR3 is built from 15 residues.

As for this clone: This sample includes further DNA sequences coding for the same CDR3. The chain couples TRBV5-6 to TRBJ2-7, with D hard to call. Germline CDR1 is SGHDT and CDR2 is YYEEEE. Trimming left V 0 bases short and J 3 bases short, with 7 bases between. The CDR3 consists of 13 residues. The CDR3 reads CASSLVYSYEQYF. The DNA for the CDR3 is TGTGCCAGCAGCTTGGTCTACAGCTACGAGCAGTACTTC.

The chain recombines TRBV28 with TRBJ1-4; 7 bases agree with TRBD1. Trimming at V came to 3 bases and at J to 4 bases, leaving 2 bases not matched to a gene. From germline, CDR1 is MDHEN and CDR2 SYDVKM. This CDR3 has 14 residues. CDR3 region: CASSLTGSNEKLFF. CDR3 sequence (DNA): TGTGCCAGCAGTTTGACAGGGAGTAATGAAAAACTGTTTTTT.

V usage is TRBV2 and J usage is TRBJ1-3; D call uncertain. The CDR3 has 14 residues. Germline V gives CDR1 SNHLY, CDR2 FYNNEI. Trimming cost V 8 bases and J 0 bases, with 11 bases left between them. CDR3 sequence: CASGELGSGNTIYF. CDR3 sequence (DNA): TGTGCCAGCGGGGAGCTTGGCTCTGGAAACACCATATATTTT.

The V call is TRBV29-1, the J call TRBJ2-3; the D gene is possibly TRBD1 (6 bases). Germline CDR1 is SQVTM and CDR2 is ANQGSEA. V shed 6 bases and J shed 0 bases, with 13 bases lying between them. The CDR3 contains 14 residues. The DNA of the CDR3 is TGCAGCGTGCCCACAGGGTTGAGCACAGATACGCAGTATTTT. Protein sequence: CSVPTGLSTDTQYF.

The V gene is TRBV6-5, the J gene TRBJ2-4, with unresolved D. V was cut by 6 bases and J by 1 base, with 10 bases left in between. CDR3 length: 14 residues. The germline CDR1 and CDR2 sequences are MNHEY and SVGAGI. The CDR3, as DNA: TGTGCCAGCAGCCCAATCGCTGCCAAAAACATTCAGTACTTC. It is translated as CASSPIAAKNIQYF.

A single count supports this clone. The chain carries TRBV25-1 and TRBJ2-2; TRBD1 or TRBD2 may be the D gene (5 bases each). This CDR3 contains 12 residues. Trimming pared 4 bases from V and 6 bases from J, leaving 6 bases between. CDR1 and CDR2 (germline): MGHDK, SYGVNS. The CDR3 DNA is TGTGCCAGCAGTGGAGGGGCCGGGGAGCTGTTTTTT. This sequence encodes CASSGGAGELFF.

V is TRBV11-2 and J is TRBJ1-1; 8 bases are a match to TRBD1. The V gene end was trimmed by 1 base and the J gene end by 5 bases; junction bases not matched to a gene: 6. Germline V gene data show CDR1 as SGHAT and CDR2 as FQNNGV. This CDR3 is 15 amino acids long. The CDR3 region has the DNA TGTGCCAGCAGCTTAGGTCAGGGGGCGAGGACTGAAGCTTTCTTT. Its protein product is CASSLGQGARTEAFF.

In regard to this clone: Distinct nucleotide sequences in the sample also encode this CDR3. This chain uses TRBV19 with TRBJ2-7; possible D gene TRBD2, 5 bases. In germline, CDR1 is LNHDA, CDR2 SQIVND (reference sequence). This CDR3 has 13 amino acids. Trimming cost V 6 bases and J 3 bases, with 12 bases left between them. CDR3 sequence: CASSFGRGYEQYF. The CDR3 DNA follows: TGTGCCAGTAGCTTCGGACGGGGCTACGAGCAGTACTTC.

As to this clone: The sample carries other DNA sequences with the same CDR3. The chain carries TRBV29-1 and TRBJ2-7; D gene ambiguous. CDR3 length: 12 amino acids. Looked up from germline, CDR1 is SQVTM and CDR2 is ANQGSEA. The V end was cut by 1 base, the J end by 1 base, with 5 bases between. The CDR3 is CSVEVRSYEQYF. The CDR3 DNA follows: TGCAGCGTTGAAGTTAGGTCCTACGAGCAGTACTTC.

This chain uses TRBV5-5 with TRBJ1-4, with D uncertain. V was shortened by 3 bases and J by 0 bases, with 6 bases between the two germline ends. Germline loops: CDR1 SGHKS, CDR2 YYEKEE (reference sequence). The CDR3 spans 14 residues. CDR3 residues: CASSYSATNEKLFF. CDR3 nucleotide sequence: TGTGCCAGCAGCTACAGTGCAACTAATGAAAAACTGTTTTTT. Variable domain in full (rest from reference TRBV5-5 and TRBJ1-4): DAGVTQSPTHLIKTRGQQVTLRCSPISGHKSVSWYQQVLGQGPQFIFQYYEKEERGRGNFPDRFSARQFPNYSSELNVNALLLGDSALYLCASSYSATNEKLFFGSGTQLSVL.

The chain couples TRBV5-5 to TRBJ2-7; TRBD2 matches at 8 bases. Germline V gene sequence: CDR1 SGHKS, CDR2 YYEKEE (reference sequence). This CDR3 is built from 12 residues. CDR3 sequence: CATAGGTYEQYF. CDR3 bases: TGTGCTACCGCGGGGGGAACCTACGAGCAGTACTTC.

The CDR3 sequence: CASSPSGGAENTEAFF. In DNA, the CDR3 is TGTGCCAGCAGCCCTAGCGGGGGCGCGGAGAACACTGAAGCTTTCTTT. This rearrangement joins TRBV9 to TRBJ1-1; D might be TRBD1 (6 bases). This CDR3 is built from 16 residues. The ends were cut back, 4 bases at V and 1 base at J, with 17 bases in the middle. Germline assignment: CDR1 SGDLS and CDR2 YYNGEE.